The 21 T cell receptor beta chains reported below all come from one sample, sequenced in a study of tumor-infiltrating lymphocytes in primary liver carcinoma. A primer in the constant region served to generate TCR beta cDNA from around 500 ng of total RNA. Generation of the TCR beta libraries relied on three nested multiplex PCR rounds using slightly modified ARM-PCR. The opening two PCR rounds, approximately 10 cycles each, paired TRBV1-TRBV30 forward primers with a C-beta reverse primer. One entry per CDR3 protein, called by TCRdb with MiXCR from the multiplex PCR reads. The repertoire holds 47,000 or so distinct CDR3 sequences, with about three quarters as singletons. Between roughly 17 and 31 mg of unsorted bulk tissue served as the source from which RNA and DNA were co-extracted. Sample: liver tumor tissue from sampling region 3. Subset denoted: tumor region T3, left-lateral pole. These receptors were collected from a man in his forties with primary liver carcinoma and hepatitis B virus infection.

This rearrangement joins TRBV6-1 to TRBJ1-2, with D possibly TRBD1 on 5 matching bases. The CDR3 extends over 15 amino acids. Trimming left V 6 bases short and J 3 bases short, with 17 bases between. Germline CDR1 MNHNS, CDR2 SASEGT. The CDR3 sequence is CASSMSGGIDYGYTF. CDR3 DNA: TGTGCCAGCAGCATGTCGGGGGGTATTGACTATGGCTACACCTTC.

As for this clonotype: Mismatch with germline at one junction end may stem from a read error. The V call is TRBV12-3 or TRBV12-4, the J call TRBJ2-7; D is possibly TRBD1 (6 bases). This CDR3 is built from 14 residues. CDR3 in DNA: TGTGCCGGCAGTTTAAGAGGGGGCTCCTACGAGCAGTACTTC. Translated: CAGSLRGGSYEQYF.

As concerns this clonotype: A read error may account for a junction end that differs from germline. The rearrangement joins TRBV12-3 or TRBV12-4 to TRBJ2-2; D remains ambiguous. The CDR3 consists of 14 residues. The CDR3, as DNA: TGTGTCAGCACGGAAGTTCCCAACTCCGGGGAGCTGTTTTTT. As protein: CVSTEVPNSGELFF.

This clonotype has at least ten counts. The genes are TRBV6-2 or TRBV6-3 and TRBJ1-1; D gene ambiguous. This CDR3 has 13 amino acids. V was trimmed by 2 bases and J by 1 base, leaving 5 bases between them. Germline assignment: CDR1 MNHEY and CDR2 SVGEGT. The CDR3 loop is CASSYRWNTEAFF. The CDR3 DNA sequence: TGTGCCAGCAGTTACCGGTGGAACACTGAAGCTTTCTTT.

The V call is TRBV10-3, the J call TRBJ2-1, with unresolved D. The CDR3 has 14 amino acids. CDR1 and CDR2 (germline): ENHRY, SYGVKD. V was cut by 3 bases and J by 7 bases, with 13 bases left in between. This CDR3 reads CAISDESVRNEQFF. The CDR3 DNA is TGTGCCATCAGTGATGAGAGTGTAAGGAATGAGCAGTTCTTC.

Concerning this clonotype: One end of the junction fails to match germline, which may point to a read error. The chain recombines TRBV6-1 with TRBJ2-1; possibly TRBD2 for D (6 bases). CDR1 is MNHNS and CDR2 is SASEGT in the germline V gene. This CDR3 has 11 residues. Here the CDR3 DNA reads TGTGCCAGCACTCGACTAGATGAGCAGATCTTC. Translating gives CASTRLDEQIF.

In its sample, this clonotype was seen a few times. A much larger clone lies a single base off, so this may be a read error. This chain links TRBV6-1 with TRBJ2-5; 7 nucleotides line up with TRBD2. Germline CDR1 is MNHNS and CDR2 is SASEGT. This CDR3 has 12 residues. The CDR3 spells CTSRVAGETQYF. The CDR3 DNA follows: TGTACCAGCAGGGTAGCGGGAGAGACCCAGTACTTC.

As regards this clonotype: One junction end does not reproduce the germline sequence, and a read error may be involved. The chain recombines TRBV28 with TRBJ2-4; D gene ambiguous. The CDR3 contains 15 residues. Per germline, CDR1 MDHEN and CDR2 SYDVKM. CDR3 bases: TGTGTCAGCAGTTCCCCTGCAAGGAGAAATGACATTCAGTACTTC. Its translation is CVSSSPARRNDIQYF.

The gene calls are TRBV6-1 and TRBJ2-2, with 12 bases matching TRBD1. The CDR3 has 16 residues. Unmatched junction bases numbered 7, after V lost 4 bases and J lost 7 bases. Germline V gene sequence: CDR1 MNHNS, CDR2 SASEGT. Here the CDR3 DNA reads TGTGCCAGCAGTGGGGGACAGGGGGCGGTTTGCGGGGAGCTGTTTTTT. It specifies CASSGGQGAVCGELFF.

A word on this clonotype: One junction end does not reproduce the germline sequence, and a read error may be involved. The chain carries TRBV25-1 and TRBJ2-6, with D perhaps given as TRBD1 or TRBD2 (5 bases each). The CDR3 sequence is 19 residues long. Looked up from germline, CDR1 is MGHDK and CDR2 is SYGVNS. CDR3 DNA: TGTGCCAGCAGTGCCGTAACCGGGACCGTTAGCTCTGGGGCCAACCTCCTGACTTTC. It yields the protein CASSAVTGTVSSGANLLTF.

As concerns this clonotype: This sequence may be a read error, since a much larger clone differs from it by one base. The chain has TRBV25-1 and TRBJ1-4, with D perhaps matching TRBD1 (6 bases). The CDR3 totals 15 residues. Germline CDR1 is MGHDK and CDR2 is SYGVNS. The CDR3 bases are TGTGCCAGCAGTGAATCGGGGGCCCTAGAGAGAAAACTGTCTTTT. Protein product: CASSESGALERKLSF.

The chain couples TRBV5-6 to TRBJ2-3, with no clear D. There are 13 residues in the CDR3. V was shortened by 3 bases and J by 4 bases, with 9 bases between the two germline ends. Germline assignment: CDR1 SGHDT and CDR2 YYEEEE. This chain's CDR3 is CASSWQQPDTQYF. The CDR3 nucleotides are TGTGCCAGCAGCTGGCAGCAGCCAGATACGCAGTATTTT.

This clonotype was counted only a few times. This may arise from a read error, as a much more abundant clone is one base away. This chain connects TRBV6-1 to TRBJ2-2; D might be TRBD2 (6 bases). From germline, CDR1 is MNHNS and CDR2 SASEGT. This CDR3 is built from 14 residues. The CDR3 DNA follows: TGTGCCAGTGGGGGGAGGTTGGACACCGGGAAGCTGTTTTTT. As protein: CASGGRLDTGKLFF.

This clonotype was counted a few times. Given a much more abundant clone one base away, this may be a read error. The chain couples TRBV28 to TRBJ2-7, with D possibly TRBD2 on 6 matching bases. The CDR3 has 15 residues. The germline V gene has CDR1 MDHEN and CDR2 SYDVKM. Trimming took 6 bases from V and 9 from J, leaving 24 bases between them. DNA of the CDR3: TGTGCCAGCAGCCGTATAGGAGGGGTTGAATCAAGGCAGTACTTC. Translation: CASSRIGGVESRQYF.

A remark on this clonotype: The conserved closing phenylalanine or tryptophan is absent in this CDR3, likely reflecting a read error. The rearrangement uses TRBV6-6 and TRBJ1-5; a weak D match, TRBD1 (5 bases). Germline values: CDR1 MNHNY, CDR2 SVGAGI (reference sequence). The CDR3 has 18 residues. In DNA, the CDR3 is TGTGCCAGCAGGCGGGGTGGCAGGGCATATACGGGCAATCAGTCCCAGCATTTG. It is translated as CASRRGGRAYTGNQSQHL.

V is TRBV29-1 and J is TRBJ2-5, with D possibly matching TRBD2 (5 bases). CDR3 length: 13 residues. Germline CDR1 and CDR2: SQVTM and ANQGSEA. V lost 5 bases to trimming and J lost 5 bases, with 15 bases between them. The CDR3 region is CSVNARAAETQYF. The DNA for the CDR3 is TGCAGCGTTAATGCGAGGGCCGCTGAGACCCAGTACTTC.

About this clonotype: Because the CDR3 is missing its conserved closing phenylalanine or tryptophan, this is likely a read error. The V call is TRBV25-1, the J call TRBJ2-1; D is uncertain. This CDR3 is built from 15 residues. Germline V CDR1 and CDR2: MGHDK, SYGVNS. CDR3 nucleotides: TGTGCCTGCAGTGTACCAATGGGAATCTTCAATGAGCAGTTCCTC. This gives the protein CACSVPMGIFNEQFL.

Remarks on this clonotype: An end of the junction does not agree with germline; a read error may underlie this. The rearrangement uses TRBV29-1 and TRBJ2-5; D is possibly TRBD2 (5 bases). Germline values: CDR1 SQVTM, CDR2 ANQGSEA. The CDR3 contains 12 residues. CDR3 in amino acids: CSAVGVGEIQYF. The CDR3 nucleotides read TGCAGCGCTGTCGGGGTGGGAGAGATCCAGTACTTC. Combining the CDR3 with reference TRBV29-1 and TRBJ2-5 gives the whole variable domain SAVISQKPSRDICQRGTSLTIQCQVDSQVTMMFWYRQQPGQSLTLIATANQGSEATYESGFVIDKFPISRPNLTFSTLTVSNMSPEDSSIYLCSAVGVGEIQYFGPGTRLLVL.

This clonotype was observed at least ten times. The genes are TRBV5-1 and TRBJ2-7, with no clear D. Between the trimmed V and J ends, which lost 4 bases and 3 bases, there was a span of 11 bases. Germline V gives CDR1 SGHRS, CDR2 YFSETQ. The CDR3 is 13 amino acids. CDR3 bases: TGCGCCAGCAGCCCTGGACCGGGCTACGAGCAGTACTTC. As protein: CASSPGPGYEQYF.

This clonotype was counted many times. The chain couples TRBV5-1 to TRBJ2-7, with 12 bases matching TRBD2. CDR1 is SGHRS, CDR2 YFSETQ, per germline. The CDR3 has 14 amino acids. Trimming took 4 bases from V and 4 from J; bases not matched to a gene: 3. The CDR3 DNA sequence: TGCGCCAGCAGCCTAGCGGGAGGGGGATACGAGCAGTACTTC. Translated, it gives CASSLAGGGYEQYF.

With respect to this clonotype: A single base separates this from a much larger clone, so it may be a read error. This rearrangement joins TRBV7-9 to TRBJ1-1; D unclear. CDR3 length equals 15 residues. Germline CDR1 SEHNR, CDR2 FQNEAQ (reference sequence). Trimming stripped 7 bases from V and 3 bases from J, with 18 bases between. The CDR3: CASTSSEGSYTEAFF. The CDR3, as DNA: TGTGCCAGCACTAGTAGTGAGGGTTCTTACACTGAAGCTTTCTTT.